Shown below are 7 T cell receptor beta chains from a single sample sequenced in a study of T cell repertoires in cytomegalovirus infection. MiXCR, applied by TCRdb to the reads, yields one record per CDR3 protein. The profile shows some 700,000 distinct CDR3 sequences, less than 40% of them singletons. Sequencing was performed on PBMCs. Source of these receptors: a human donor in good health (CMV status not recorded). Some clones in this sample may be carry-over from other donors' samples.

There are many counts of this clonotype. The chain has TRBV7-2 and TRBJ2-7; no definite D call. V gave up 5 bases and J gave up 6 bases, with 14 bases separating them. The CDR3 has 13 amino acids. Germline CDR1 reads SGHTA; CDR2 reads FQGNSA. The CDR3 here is CASSPQTGGEQYF. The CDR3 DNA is TGTGCCAGCAGCCCTCAGACCGGTGGCGAGCAGTACTTC.

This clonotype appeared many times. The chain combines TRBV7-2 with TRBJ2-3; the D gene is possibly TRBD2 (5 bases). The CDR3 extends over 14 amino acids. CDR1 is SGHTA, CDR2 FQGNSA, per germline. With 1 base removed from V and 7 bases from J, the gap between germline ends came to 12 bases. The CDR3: CASSLDRGIYTQYF. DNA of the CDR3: TGTGCCAGCAGCTTAGACCGGGGAATTTATACGCAGTATTTT.

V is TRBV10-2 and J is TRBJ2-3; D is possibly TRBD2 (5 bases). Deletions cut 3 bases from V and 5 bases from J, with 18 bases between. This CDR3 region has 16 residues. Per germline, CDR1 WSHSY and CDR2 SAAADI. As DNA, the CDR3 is TGCGCCAGCAGTGAAGCAGCCGCGGGTTGGGTAGATACGCAGTATTTT. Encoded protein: CASSEAAAGWVDTQYF.

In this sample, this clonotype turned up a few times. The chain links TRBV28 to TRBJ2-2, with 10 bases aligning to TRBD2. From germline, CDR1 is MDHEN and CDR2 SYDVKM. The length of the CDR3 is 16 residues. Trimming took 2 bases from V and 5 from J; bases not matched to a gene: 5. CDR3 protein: CASSLTLAGVTGELFF. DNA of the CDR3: TGTGCCAGCAGTTTAACTCTAGCGGGAGTGACCGGGGAGCTGTTTTTT. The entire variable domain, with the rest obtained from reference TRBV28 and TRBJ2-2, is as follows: DVKVTQSSRYLVKRTGEKVFLECVQDMDHENMFWYRQDPGLGLRLIYFSYDVKMKEKGDIPEGYSVSREKKERFSLILESASTNQTSMYLCASSLTLAGVTGELFFGEGSRLTVL.

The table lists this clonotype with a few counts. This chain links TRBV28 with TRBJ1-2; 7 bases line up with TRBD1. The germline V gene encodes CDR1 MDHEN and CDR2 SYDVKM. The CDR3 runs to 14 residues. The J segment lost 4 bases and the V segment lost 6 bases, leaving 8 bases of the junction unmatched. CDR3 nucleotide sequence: TGTGCCAGCAGATATCCAGGGGGAATCTATGGCTACACCTTC. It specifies CASRYPGGIYGYTF.

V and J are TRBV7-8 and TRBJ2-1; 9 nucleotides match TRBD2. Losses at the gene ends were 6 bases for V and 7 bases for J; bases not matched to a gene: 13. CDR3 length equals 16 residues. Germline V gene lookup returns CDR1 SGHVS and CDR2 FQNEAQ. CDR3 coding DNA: TGTGCCAGCAGTCGTCTTAGGGCGGGAGGGCCAAATGAGCAGTTCTTC. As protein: CASSRLRAGGPNEQFF.

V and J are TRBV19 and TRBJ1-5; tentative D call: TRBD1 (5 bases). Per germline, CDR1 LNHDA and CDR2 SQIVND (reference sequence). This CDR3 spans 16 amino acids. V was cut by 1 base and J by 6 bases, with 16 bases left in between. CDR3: CASSIGTGHGSQPQHF. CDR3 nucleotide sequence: TGTGCCAGTAGTATAGGAACTGGACATGGGTCTCAGCCCCAGCATTTT.